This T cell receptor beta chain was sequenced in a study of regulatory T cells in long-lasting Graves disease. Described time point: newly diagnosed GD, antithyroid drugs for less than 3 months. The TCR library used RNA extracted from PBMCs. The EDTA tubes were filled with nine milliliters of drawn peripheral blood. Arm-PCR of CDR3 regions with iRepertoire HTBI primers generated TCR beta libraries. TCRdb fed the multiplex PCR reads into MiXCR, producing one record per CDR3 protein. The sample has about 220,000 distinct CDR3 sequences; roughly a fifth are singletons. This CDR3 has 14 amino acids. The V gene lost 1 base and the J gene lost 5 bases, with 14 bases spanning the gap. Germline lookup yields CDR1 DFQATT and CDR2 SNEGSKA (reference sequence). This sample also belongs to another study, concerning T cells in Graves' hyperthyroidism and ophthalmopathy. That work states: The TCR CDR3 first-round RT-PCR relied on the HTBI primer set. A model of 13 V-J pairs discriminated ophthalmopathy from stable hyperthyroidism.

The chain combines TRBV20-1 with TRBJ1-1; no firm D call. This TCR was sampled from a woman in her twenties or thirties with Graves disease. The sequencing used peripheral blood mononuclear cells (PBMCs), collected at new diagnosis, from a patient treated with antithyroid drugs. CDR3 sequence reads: CSARGPVEGTEAFF. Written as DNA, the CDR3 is TGCAGTGCTAGAGGACCAGTTGAAGGTACTGAAGCTTTCTTT.